One T cell receptor (beta chain) is described in this entry. Generated by immunoSEQ multiplex PCR, the TCRdb table keeps only in-frame clones and is missing some. The sample holds 2 million to 3 million clones, roughly 92% seen once. The data belong to a study of shared clonotypes between healthy human individuals. CDR1 is MNHNY, CDR2 SVGAGI, per germline (reference sequence). The CDR3 runs 14 residues. V shed 6 bases, J shed 3 bases, and the junction held 4 bases outside the gene matches. Specimen: naive CD4+ T cells sorted from blood. Subset reported: CD45RA+ positively selected. The receptor comes from a man aged 18 to 29 in good health. This rearrangement joins TRBV6-6 to TRBJ2-7, with 11 nucleotides matching TRBD1. The CDR3 reads CASRAGTGGYEQYF. CDR3 in DNA: TGTGCCAGCAGGGCCGGGACAGGGGGCTACGAGCAGTACTTC.